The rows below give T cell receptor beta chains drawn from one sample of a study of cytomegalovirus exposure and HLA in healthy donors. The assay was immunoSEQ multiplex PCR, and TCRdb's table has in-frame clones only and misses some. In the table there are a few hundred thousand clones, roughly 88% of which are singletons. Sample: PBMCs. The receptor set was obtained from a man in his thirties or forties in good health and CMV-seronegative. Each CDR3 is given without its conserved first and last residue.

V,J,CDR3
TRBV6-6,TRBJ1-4,ASSSGTGAEKLF
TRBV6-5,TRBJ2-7,ASSYSWTGSYEQY
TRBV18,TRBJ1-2,ASSPTGLYGYT
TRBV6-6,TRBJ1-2,ASSYTGQTYGYT
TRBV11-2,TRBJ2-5,ASSFSLAGMETQY
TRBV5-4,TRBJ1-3,ASSLQGIGNTIY
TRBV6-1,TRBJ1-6,ASTGVYNSPLH
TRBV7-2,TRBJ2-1,ASSFGTGLRSYNEQF
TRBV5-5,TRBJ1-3,ASNSGGHSSSGNTIY
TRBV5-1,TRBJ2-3,ASSLAARTDTQY
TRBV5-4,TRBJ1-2,ASSLVGGGGRDYGYT
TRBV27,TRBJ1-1,ASSPKEAF
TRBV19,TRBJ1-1,ASISGQLNTEAF
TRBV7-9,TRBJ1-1,ASSLDLRGLNTEAF
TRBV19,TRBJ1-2,ASRAGTGGNYGYT
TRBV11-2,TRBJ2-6,ASSSGAGRANVLT
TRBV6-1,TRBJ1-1,ASSEGGGNMNTEAF
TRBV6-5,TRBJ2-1,ASSQGREVEQF
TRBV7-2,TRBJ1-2,ASTNRGTGAGYT
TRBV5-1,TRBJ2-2,ASSRGLAGGQNTGELF
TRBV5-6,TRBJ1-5,ASSLGGIMGSNQPQH
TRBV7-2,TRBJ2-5,ASGSRRETQY
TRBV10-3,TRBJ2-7,AISADRGVSYEQY
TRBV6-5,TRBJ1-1,ASRRDSSNTEAF
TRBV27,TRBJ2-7,ASSLGAGASYEQY
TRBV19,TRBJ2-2,ASSIGGGTGSTGELF